This paragraph reports one T cell receptor (beta chain). The antigen is undetermined. This entry comes from a study of shared clonotypes between healthy human individuals. At deep level, the assay was performed. The repertoire was sequenced with immunoSEQ multiplex PCR; TCRdb's copy has only in-frame clones and lacks some. Of approximately 2,200,000 clones listed, about 93% are singletons. Study results and caveats: Enrolling few donors narrowed the genetic and exposure-history diversity that was represented. Clonotypes which were not shared had lower generation probabilities than clonotypes that all four donors shared. What naive subsets generally showed was a larger estimated richness than memory subsets showed.

The naive CD8 subset, CD45RO-negative cells positively selected for CCR7, excluded terminally differentiated effector memory CD45RA+ cells. The CDR3 totals 13 residues. Germline loops: CDR1 SSHAT, CDR2 FNYEAQ (reference sequence). V was clipped by 1 base and J by 4 bases; unmatched bases: 1. The V gene is TRBV7-7, the J gene TRBJ2-7, with 7 bases identical to TRBD2. Sequencing input: naive CD8+ T cells from PBMCs. The TCR originated in a man aged 18 to 29 in good health. Some clones in this sample may be carry-over from other donors' samples. The CDR3 loop is CASSLGEGYEQYF. As DNA, the CDR3 is TGTGCCAGCAGCTTAGGGGAGGGTTACGAGCAGTACTTC. The full variable domain, its missing parts supplied by reference TRBV7-7 and TRBJ2-7, is GAGVSQSPRYKVTKRGQDVTLRCDPISSHATLYWYQQALGQGPEFLTYFNYEAQPDKSGLPSDRFSAERPEGSISTLTIQRTEQRDSAMYRCASSLGEGYEQYFGPGTRLTVT.